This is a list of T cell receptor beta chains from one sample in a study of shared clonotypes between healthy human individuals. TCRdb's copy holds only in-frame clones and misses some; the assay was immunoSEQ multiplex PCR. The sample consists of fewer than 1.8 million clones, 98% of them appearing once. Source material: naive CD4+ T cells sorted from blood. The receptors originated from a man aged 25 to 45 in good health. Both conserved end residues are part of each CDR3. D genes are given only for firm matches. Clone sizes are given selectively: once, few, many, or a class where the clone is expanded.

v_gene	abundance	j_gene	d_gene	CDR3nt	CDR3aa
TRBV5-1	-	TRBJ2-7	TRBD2	TGCGCCAGCAGCTGGGCCCCGGTTGCGGGAGGATACGAGCAGTACTTC	CASSWAPVAGGYEQYF
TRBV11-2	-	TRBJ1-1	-	TGTGCCATCGGGGGGATCTTGAACACTGAAGCTTTCTTT	CAIGGILNTEAFF
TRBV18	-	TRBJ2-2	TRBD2	TGTGCCAGCTCAGTACGAGGAGCGGGAGCAAACACCGGGGAGCTGTTTTTT	CASSVRGAGANTGELFF
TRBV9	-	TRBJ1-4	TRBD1	TGTGCCAGCAGCGTCCGGGACAGGGAAGAAAAACTGTTTTTT	CASSVRDREEKLFF
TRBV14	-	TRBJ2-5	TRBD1	TGTGCCAGCAGCCGGACAGGGTTTTTGAGACAAGAGACCCAGTACTTC	CASSRTGFLRQETQYF
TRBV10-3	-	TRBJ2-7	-	TGTGCCATCAGTGAGGATGTCAGTACCTACGAGCAGTACTTC	CAISEDVSTYEQYF
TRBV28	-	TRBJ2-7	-	TGTGCCAGCAGACGCCCAGGCGCGGTGGGCTCCTACGAGCAGTACTTC	CASRRPGAVGSYEQYF
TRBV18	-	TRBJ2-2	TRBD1	TGTGCCAGCTCACCAATCGACAGGGCGGGGGAGCTGTTTTTT	CASSPIDRAGELFF
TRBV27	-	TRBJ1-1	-	TGTGCCAGCAGTCTGCGTGGGGCGAACACTGAAGCTTTCTTT	CASSLRGANTEAFF
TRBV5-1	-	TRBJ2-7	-	TGCGCCAGCAGCCCCATAAGGGGGGGAAGGGGCTCCTACGAGCAGTACTTC	CASSPIRGGRGSYEQYF
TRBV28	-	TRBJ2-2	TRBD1	TGTGCCAGCAGTTGGGACAGGGGAGGGGAGCTGTTTTTT	CASSWDRGGELFF
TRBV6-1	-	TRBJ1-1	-	TGTGCCAGCAGTGAACTGCTTTGGAAGACTGAAGCTTTCTTT	CASSELLWKTEAFF
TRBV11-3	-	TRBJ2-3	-	TGTGCCAGCAGCTTAGGGGGTAGCGGCCCCACAGATACGCAGTATTTT	CASSLGGSGPTDTQYF
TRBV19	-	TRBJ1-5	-	TGTGCCAGTCAGTTTCGGACCGGTAGCAATCAGCCCCAGCATTTT	CASQFRTGSNQPQHF
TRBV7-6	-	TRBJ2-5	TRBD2	TGTGCCAGCAGCAAAAGGGCTAGCGGGAGGGTGGAGCGGGAGACCCAGTACTTC	CASSKRASGRVERETQYF
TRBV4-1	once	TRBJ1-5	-	TGCGCCAGCAGCCAAGACCCAGGGAATAGGGGCAATCAGCCCCAGCATTTT	CASSQDPGNRGNQPQHF
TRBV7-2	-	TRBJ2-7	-	TGTGCCAGCAGAACCAGTACAGGGATTCCCCCCTACGAGCAGTACTTC	CASRTSTGIPPYEQYF
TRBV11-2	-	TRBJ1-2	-	TGTGCCAGCAGCCGGACAGATCGTAACTATGGCTACACCTTC	CASSRTDRNYGYTF
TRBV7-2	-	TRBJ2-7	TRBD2	TGTGCCAGCAGCCGACTAGCGGGCGCTTTCGCCTACGAGCAGTACTTC	CASSRLAGAFAYEQYF
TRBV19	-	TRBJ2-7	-	TGTGCCAGTAGTATAAGGGGCCACGAGCAGTACTTC	CASSIRGHEQYF
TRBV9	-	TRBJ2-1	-	TGTGCCAGCAGCGGGGCAGTTCAGGGTAGCCTTTACAATGAGCAGTTCTTC	CASSGAVQGSLYNEQFF
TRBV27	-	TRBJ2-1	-	TGTGCCAGCAGCCTTAATATGGATGCAGAGCAGTTCTTC	CASSLNMDAEQFF
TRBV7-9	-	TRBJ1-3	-	TGTGCCAGCAGCTTAGGGGTGCGGGACGGAAACACCATATATTTT	CASSLGVRDGNTIYF
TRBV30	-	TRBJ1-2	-	TGTGCCTGGACTCTCGGGGATGGCTACACCTTC	CAWTLGDGYTF
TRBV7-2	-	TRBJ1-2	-	TGTGCCAGCAGCTTAGCTCACGGTAGCAGACACTATGGCTACACCTTC	CASSLAHGSRHYGYTF
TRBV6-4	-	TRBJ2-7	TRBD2	TGTGCCAGCAGTGCCAGGGAGGGAGACACCTACGAGCAGTACTTC	CASSAREGDTYEQYF
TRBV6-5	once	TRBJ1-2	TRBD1	TGTGCCAGCAGCCGAACCGGGACAGGCTATGGCTACACCTTC	CASSRTGTGYGYTF
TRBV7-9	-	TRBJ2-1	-	TGTGCCAGCAGCTTATTGCCAAGCAATGAGCAGTTCTTC	CASSLLPSNEQFF
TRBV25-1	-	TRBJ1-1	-	TGTGCCAGCAGTGGAATGGGTCAGGAAAAAACTGAAGCTTTCTTT	CASSGMGQEKTEAFF
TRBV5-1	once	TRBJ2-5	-	TGCGCCAGCAGCTTGGCCAGGTTTAGTTTGGGAGAGACCCAGTACTTC	CASSLARFSLGETQYF
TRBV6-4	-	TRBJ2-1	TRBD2	TGTGCCAGCAGTGACTCGGGCGGGAGGGGATACAATGAGCAGTTCTTC	CASSDSGGRGYNEQFF
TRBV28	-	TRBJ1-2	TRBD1	TGTGCCAGCGGACAGACAGGGGGCGACCATGGCTACACCTTC	CASGQTGGDHGYTF
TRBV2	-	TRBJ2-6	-	TGTGCCAGCAGTGATAGTATGGGGGCCAACGTCCTGACTTTC	CASSDSMGANVLTF
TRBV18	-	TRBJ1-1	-	TGTGCCAGCTCACCGGGGGCCATGAACACTGAAGCTTTCTTT	CASSPGAMNTEAFF
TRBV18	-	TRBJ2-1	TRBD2	TGTGCCAGCTCACCCATAAGCGGGATGTCCTACAATGAGCAGTTCTTC	CASSPISGMSYNEQFF
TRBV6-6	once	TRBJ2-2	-	TGTGCCAGCAGTCGTCCGACTACTTACACCGGGGAGCTGTTTTTT	CASSRPTTYTGELFF
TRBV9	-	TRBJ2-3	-	TGTGCCAGCAGCGTTCGTTCTTTTGCAGATACGCAGTATTTT	CASSVRSFADTQYF
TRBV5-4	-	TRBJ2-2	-	TGTGCCAGCAGCTTCGCGCAGGGCAGGAACACCGGGGAGCTGTTTTTT	CASSFAQGRNTGELFF
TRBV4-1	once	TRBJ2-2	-	TGCGCCAGCAGCCAAGATAAGATAAGTCCCACCGGGGAGCTGTTTTTT	CASSQDKISPTGELFF
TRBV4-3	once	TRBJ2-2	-	TGCGCCAGCAGCCAAGATCTGCGGGCGAACACCGGGGAGCTGTTTTTT	CASSQDLRANTGELFF
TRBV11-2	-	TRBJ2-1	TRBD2	TGTGCCAGCAGCTCCCAAAGACCCACGACTAGCGGGGGCTACAATGAGCAGTTCTTC	CASSSQRPTTSGGYNEQFF
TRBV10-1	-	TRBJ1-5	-	TGCGCCAGCAGTGATGGAACCAATCAGCCCCAGCATTTT	CASSDGTNQPQHF
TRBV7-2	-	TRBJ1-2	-	TGTGCCAGCAGCTTAGGGATGGGCAGGGAGGACGGCTACACCTTC	CASSLGMGREDGYTF
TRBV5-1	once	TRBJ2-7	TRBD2	TGCGCCAGCAGCTTGACTAGCGGGAGGTCCCACGAGCAGTACTTC	CASSLTSGRSHEQYF
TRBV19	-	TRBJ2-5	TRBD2	TGTGCCAGGACTAGTGAGGTTACGGGGGGACAAGAGACCCAGTACTTC	CARTSEVTGGQETQYF
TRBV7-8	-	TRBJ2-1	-	TGTGCCAGCAGCTCAGTACTGGGCAGCTCCTACAATGAGCAGTTCTTC	CASSSVLGSSYNEQFF
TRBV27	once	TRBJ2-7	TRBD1	TGTGCCAGCAGCCCCCGTGGGAGACAGGGGGCGTCCGAGCAGTACTTC	CASSPRGRQGASEQYF
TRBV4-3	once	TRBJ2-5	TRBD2	TGCGCCAGCAGCCAAGGCGGGGGGAGTGGCCAAGAGACCCAGTACTTC	CASSQGGGSGQETQYF
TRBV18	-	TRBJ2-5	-	TGTGCCAGCTCACCTTCCTCAGGCCAAGAGACCCAGTACTTC	CASSPSSGQETQYF
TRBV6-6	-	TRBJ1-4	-	TGTGCCAGCAGCAACGACGAAAAACTGTTTTTT	CASSNDEKLFF
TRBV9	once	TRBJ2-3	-	TGTGCCAGCAGCGTCGGCGGGGGCCTCTTCACAGATACGCAGTATTTT	CASSVGGGLFTDTQYF
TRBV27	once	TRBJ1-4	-	TGTGCCACCTCCCTCCGACGGGAAAATGAAAAACTGTTTTTT	CATSLRRENEKLFF
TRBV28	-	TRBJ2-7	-	TGTGCCAGCAGTTCCCCGTGGGGGAGGACCCCCTACGAGCAGTACTTC	CASSSPWGRTPYEQYF
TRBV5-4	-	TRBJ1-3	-	TGTGCCAGCAGCTTGGGGCAGGTCTCCGACACCATATATTTT	CASSLGQVSDTIYF